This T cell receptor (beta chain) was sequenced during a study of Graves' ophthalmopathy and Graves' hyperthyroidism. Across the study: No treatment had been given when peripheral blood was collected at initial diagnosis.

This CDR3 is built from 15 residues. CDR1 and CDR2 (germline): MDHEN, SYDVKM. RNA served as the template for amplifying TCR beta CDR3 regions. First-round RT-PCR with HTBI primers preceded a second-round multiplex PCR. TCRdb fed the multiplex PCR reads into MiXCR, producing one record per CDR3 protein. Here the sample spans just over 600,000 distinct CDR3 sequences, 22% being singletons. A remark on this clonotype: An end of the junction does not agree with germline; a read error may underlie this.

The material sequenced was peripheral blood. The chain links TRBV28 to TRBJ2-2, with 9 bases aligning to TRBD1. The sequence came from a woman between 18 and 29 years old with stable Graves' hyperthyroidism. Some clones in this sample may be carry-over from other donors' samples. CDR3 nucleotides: TGTGCCAGCAGGGCCGGACAGGGGAACTCCGGGGATCTGTTTTTT. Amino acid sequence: CASRAGQGNSGDLFF.